Here is one T cell receptor beta chain with its context. Germline loops: CDR1 SGDLS, CDR2 YYNGEE. Trimming pared 0 bases from V and 2 bases from J, leaving 12 bases between. The CDR3 covers 15 residues. The sample is drawn from a study of PD-L1 blockade in urothelial cancer. Each PCR reaction had synthetic TCR analog templates spiked into it. The repertoire was sequenced with immunoSEQ multiplex PCR; TCRdb's copy has only in-frame clones and lacks some. The table lists 68,000 or so clones, roughly 76% of them singletons. The time point denotes: pretreatment peripheral blood. Patients' urothelial carcinoma was locally advanced or metastatic.

Sample: PBMCs, taken around atezolizumab (anti-PD-L1) treatment. This sequence joins TRBV9 and TRBJ2-7; the D is unclear. This sequence was found in a man in his 70s with urothelial cancer. The CDR3 loop is CASSVEAHSTYEQYF. CDR3 in DNA: TGTGCCAGCAGCGTAGAAGCCCACAGCACCTACGAGCAGTACTTC.